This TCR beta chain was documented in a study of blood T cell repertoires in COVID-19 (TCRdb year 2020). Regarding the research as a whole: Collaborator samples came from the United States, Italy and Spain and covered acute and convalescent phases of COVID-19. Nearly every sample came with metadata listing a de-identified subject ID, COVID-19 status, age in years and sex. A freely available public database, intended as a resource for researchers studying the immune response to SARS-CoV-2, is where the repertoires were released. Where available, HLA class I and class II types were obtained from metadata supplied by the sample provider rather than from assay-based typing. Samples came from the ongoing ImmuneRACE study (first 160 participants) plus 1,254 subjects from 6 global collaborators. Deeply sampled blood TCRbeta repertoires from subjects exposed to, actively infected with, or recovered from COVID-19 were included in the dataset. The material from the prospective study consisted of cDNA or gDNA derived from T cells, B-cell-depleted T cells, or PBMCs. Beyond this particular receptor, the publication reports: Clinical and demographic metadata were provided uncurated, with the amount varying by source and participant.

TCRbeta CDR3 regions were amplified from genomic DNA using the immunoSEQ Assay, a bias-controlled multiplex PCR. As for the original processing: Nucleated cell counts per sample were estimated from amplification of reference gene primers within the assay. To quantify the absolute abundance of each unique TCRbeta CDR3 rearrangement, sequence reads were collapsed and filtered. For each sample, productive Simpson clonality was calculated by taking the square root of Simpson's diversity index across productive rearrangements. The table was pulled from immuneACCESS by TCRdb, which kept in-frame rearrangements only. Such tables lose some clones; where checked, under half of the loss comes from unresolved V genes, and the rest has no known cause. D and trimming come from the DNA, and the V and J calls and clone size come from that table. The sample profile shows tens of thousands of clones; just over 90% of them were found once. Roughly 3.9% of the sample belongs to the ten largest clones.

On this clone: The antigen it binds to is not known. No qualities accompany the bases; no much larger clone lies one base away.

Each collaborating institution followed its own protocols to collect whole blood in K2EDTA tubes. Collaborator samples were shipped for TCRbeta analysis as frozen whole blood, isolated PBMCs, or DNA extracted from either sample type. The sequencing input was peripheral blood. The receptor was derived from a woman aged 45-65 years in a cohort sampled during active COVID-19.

The CDR3 sequence is CAISESWTGYNEQFF. The sequenced DNA: TGTGCCATCAGTGAGTCCTGGACAGGTTACAATGAGCAGTTCTTC. The chain couples TRBV10-3 to TRBJ2-1; 7 central nucleotides agree with TRBD1. Including the terminal cysteine and phenylalanine, the CDR3 comprises 15 residues. Only the CDR3 DNA is retained, 45 bases long and in frame from the first base. V ends up 0 bases short and J 4 bases short, with an unmatched junction base count of 3. The germline V gene provides CDR1 ENHRY and CDR2 SYGVKD.